This T cell receptor (beta chain) came from a study of shared clonotypes between healthy human individuals (dated by TCRdb to the early 2020s). Context from the whole study: A few men and a couple of women, aged 18 to 49 years, made up the cohort. For each donor, three plates each were used for CD4 naive and CD4 memory, two plates were used for CD8 naive, and one plate was used for CD8 memory. To estimate repertoire size and how much clonotype sharing occurs between individuals, the study deeply sequenced the blood TCR repertoires of a handful of healthy adults. Different laboratories and diverse techniques were used to prepare libraries and sequence TCR repertoires, to increase sequencing depth and limit assay-specific biases. Leukapheresis yielded between about 0.94 and 9 billion PBMCs per donor. The investigation overall reported the following: Because the study included a small number of donors, the genetic and exposure-history diversity represented was limited. Sampling was restricted to blood, and TCR repertoires in tissues likely differ from the TCR repertoires found in blood. Compared with non-shared clonotypes, clonotypes shared by all four sorted-subset donors had higher generation probabilities. Rarefaction of sorted-subset datasets indicated incomplete sequencing despite the large sequencing depth. Based on pairwise subsampling, the degree of clonotype sharing among donors was expected to be affected by sequencing depth. Across four donors, about 5.2% of naive CD4, around 3.3% of naive CD8, 2.3% of memory CD4, and around 0.4% of memory CD8 clonotypes were shared. Larger estimated clonotype richness was generally found for naive subsets than for memory subsets.

The donors were healthy, HIV-negative adults with no recently reported acute infections or vaccinations. Only Caucasian adults living in Nashville, Tennessee, USA were represented among the donors. CD4+ T cells were enriched by magnetic negative selection; naive cells were then positively selected on CD45RA, and the negative fraction formed the memory subset. After blood collection by leukapheresis, PBMCs were isolated using Ficoll-Histopaque density gradient centrifugation and then cryopreserved in the vapor phase of liquid nitrogen. Analytical flow cytometry was used to check the purity and quantity of every magnetically sorted T cell population. From each sorted fraction, genomic DNA was isolated and quantified by UV absorbance on a Nanodrop 2000c. V is cut by 3 bases and J by 9 bases, and the space between the germline ends is 18 bases. The CDR3 numbers 15 residues from cysteine through phenylalanine. Just CDR3 DNA is preserved here, 45 bases in frame from base 1. The CDR1 and CDR2 encoded by the germline V gene are ENHRY and SYGVKD.

Using the deep immunoSEQ assay, multiplex PCR amplified TCR CDR3 regions from genomic DNA. For each cell subset, the extracted genomic DNA was distributed evenly across all wells of several immunoSEQ 96-well plates, and each plate served as one replicate. For sorted subsets, approximately 200 ng of genomic DNA, equivalent to 25,000 to 35,000 T cell genomes, went into each replicate PCR. The purified libraries were quantified using a Qubit 3.0 fluorometer, sized with a Bioanalyzer 2100, and then quantified again using the KAPA Library Quantification kit. Every immunoSEQ 96-well plate was sequenced on a dedicated single-read 150-cycle Illumina NextSeq 550 flow cell. As for the authors' bioinformatics: The immunoSEQ output contained only junctional sequences without quality scores, so filtering could not match that applied to full-length reads. Sequences were annotated with PyIR, a Python wrapper for IgBLAST v1.9, using IMGT germline references to assign V/J genes and CDR3. Reads were filtered out if the reads had weak V/J assignments (E-value above 1e-6), no CDR3, stop codons, out-of-frame junctions, or ambiguous translated residues. V3J clonotypes were defined as sequences sharing an identical inferred V gene, J gene, and CDR3 amino acid sequence. To compute the percentage overlap between repertoires, the number of shared unique clonotypes was divided by the size of the smaller repertoire. Three approaches were used to assess repertoire richness: RTK rarefaction, the Chao1 estimator, and Recon v2.1 estimates of unobserved clonotypes. For all TCRbeta clonotypes obtained by the gDNA method from a few donors, generation probabilities were computed with OLGA. TCRdb retrieved this table from immuneACCESS and kept in-frame rearrangements only. Not all clones are present; in checked studies, unresolved V genes account for under half, and no reason is known for the remainder. The DNA gave D and trimming, while V, J and clone size come from that table. This sample comprises about 680,000 clones, 74% of them detected only once. The ten largest account for approximately 1.8% of the sample.

In regard to this clone: The antigen it recognizes is unknown. No much larger clonotype is one base removed from it; base qualities were not supplied.

The clonotype comes from a woman aged 25-40 years in good health. The chain links TRBV10-3 with TRBJ2-1; the best D guess is TRBD2, with 5 bases matching. Sequencing was carried out using memory CD4+ T cells sorted from blood. What this sample's cell subset or site label stands for: CD45RA-negative fraction. The nucleotide sequence reads as follows: TGTGCCATCAGTGAATTCGTTATTGTCCGGGGTGAGCAGTTCTTC. This yields the protein CAISEFVIVRGEQFF.